This entry is about one TCR beta chain. This record comes from a study of blood T cell repertoires in COVID-19. Study overall: Some COVID-19 samples were acute and others convalescent; all came from the United States, Italy and Spain. The analysed material was cDNA or gDNA that came from T cells, B-cell-depleted T cells, or PBMCs.

The CDR3 extends over 13 amino acids. Germline loops: CDR1 MNHNY, CDR2 SVGAGI (reference sequence). V dropped 2 bases and J dropped 6 bases, with 10 bases sitting between them. Authors' methods: The assay estimated nucleated cells by amplifying reference gene primers. Data came from immunoSEQ multiplex PCR; TCRdb stores just in-frame clones and leaves some out. V and J calls and clone size come straight from that table; D and trimming were deduced from the DNA. The sample records some 290,000 clones, less than 85% being singletons. The V gene is TRBV6-6, the J gene TRBJ1-2; possible D gene TRBD1, 6 bases. The source material was peripheral blood. The clonotype originates from a man in his sixties who had recovered from COVID-19. The chain's CDR3 is CASSYETGNGYTF. CDR3 DNA sequence: TGTGCCAGCAGTTACGAAACAGGGAATGGCTACACCTTC.